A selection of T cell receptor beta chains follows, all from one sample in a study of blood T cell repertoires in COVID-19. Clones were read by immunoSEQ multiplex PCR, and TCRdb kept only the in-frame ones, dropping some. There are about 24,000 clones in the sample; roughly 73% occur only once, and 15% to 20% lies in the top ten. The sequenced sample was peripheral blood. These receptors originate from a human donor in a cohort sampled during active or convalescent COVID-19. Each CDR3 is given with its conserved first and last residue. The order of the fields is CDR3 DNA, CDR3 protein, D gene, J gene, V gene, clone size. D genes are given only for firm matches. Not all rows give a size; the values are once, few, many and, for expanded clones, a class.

CDR3 DNA: TGTGCCAGTAGTATCGGACTAGCGGGGGCCCCTGAGCAGTTCTTC
CDR3 protein: CASSIGLAGAPEQFF
D gene: TRBD2
J gene: TRBJ2-1
V gene: TRBV19
clone size: NA

CDR3 DNA: TGTGCCAGCAGCCAAGCCCTTCTAGCGGAAAAACTGTTTTTT
CDR3 protein: CASSQALLAEKLFF
D gene: NA
J gene: TRBJ1-4
V gene: TRBV14
clone size: few

CDR3 DNA: TGTGCCAGTAGTATGGGGACAGGTTGGACCGGGGAGCTGTTTTTT
CDR3 protein: CASSMGTGWTGELFF
D gene: TRBD1
J gene: TRBJ2-2
V gene: TRBV19
clone size: NA

CDR3 DNA: TGTGCCAGCTCACCACTAGACGGGACAGGGGGGTCTGAAGCTTTCTTT
CDR3 protein: CASSPLDGTGGSEAFF
D gene: TRBD1
J gene: TRBJ1-1
V gene: TRBV18
clone size: NA

CDR3 DNA: TGTGCCAGCAGCCTAGGGGCCACTACGCCTCATCCAAGGGGAAATGAAAAACTGTTTTTT
CDR3 protein: CASSLGATTPHPRGNEKLFF
D gene: NA
J gene: TRBJ1-4
V gene: TRBV6-6
clone size: NA

CDR3 DNA: TGTGCCAGCAGCTTCGGACTAGGCCAAACGGGCGGGGAGCTGTTTTTT
CDR3 protein: CASSFGLGQTGGELFF
D gene: TRBD2
J gene: TRBJ2-2
V gene: TRBV9
clone size: NA

CDR3 DNA: TGTGCCAGTAGTCCCGGGGGGCTGGGGGACACTGAAGCTTTCTTT
CDR3 protein: CASSPGGLGDTEAFF
D gene: NA
J gene: TRBJ1-1
V gene: TRBV19
clone size: NA

CDR3 DNA: TGTGCCAGCGGATCGAGAGGCACTAATTCACCCCTCCACTTT
CDR3 protein: CASGSRGTNSPLHF
D gene: NA
J gene: TRBJ1-6
V gene: TRBV27
clone size: NA

CDR3 DNA: TGCGCCAGCAGCTCCAGACCGGGGAGCTCCTATAATTCACCCCTCCACTTT
CDR3 protein: CASSSRPGSSYNSPLHF
D gene: NA
J gene: TRBJ1-6
V gene: TRBV5-1
clone size: NA

CDR3 DNA: TGTGCCAGCTCACCGAATGGACAGGCCTTCGGGGGCTACACCTTC
CDR3 protein: CASSPNGQAFGGYTF
D gene: TRBD1
J gene: TRBJ1-2
V gene: TRBV18
clone size: NA

CDR3 DNA: TGTGCCAGCACCGGCAGCGGGAGTGAGACCCAGTACTTC
CDR3 protein: CASTGSGSETQYF
D gene: TRBD2
J gene: TRBJ2-5
V gene: TRBV6-5
clone size: NA

CDR3 DNA: TGTGCCAGCAGCGACAGGGGGAGGTTGGGCACTGAAGCTTTCTTT
CDR3 protein: CASSDRGRLGTEAFF
D gene: TRBD1
J gene: TRBJ1-1
V gene: TRBV6-5
clone size: NA

CDR3 DNA: TGTGCCATCAGTCGGCACCGTGGTCTTAGCGAAGCTTTCTTT
CDR3 protein: CAISRHRGLSEAFF
D gene: NA
J gene: TRBJ1-1
V gene: TRBV10-3
clone size: NA

CDR3 DNA: TGTGCCAGCAGCTTAGTCCCAGGGCGCCATCCAGAGACCCAGTACTTC
CDR3 protein: CASSLVPGRHPETQYF
D gene: NA
J gene: TRBJ2-5
V gene: TRBV11-2
clone size: NA

CDR3 DNA: TGTGCCAGCAGTGTCGGGACAGGTAGGGTGAAGAACACTGAAGCTTTCTTT
CDR3 protein: CASSVGTGRVKNTEAFF
D gene: TRBD1
J gene: TRBJ1-1
V gene: TRBV6-1
clone size: NA

CDR3 DNA: TGTGCCAGCAGCTCCCAATTAGCGGGAGCATGGGATACGCAGTATTTT
CDR3 protein: CASSSQLAGAWDTQYF
D gene: TRBD2
J gene: TRBJ2-3
V gene: TRBV3-1/TRBV3-2
clone size: NA

CDR3 DNA: TGTGCCAGCAGCTTATATGGACAGAAGAACACTGAAGCTTTCTTT
CDR3 protein: CASSLYGQKNTEAFF
D gene: NA
J gene: TRBJ1-1
V gene: TRBV11-2
clone size: NA

CDR3 DNA: TGTGCCAGCAGTCCTACAGGGGGCGATTTGGGCAATCAGCCCCAGCATTTT
CDR3 protein: CASSPTGGDLGNQPQHF
D gene: TRBD1
J gene: TRBJ1-5
V gene: TRBV27
clone size: NA

CDR3 DNA: TGTGCCAGCAGCCAAGGGGACAGGATGAACACTGAAGCTTTCTTT
CDR3 protein: CASSQGDRMNTEAFF
D gene: TRBD1
J gene: TRBJ1-1
V gene: TRBV3-1/TRBV3-2
clone size: once

CDR3 DNA: TGTGCCAGCAGCGTAGGGAGCTCTAAGCCATGGGGCTACACCTTC
CDR3 protein: CASSVGSSKPWGYTF
D gene: NA
J gene: TRBJ1-2
V gene: TRBV9
clone size: NA

CDR3 DNA: TGTGCCAGTAGTAGCTCCCGGACAGGGATACTATTTAATGAGCAGTTCTTC
CDR3 protein: CASSSSRTGILFNEQFF
D gene: TRBD1
J gene: TRBJ2-1
V gene: TRBV19
clone size: NA

CDR3 DNA: TGTGCCAGCAGCCTGACAGGGGGTATCACAGATACGCAGTATTTT
CDR3 protein: CASSLTGGITDTQYF
D gene: TRBD1
J gene: TRBJ2-3
V gene: TRBV3-1/TRBV3-2
clone size: NA

CDR3 DNA: TGTGCCATCAGTGAATATCCAGGTCTCGAGCAGTACTTC
CDR3 protein: CAISEYPGLEQYF
D gene: NA
J gene: TRBJ2-7
V gene: TRBV10-3
clone size: NA

CDR3 DNA: TGTGCCAGCAGTCCCCCCGGGGGGGCTGGAAACACCATATATTTT
CDR3 protein: CASSPPGGAGNTIYF
D gene: NA
J gene: TRBJ1-3
V gene: TRBV6-5
clone size: NA

CDR3 DNA: TGCGCCAGCAGTGAATCCAATGGAAACACCATATATTTT
CDR3 protein: CASSESNGNTIYF
D gene: NA
J gene: TRBJ1-3
V gene: TRBV10-1
clone size: NA

CDR3 DNA: TGTGCCAGTAGTACATCTCTAGGCGAGCAGTACTTC
CDR3 protein: CASSTSLGEQYF
D gene: NA
J gene: TRBJ2-7
V gene: TRBV19
clone size: few